The next 10 T cell receptor beta chains were all read from a single sample in a study of shared clonotypes between healthy human individuals. Naive CD8 cells lacked CD45RO and underwent positive selection for CCR7, leaving out terminally differentiated effector memory CD45RA+ cells. This table comes from immunoSEQ multiplex PCR, and its TCRdb copy is limited to in-frame clones, with some not included. The sample lists about 580,000 clones, 95% to 98% seen once, with approximately 0.33% in the top ten. The material sequenced was naive CD8+ T cells sorted from blood. The receptor source for this set is a man aged 25 to 45 in good health.

This clone was observed a single time. This chain links TRBV5-1 with TRBJ2-2; 11 nucleotides match TRBD2. Germline assignment: CDR1 SGHRS and CDR2 YFSETQ. The CDR3 sequence is 17 residues long. Trimming took 0 bases from V and 1 from J; bases not matched to a gene: 2. Written as DNA, the CDR3 is TGCGCCAGCAGCTTGGCGGGACTAGCGGAGAACACCGGGGAGCTGTTTTTT. Translated: CASSLAGLAENTGELFF.

V gene TRBV7-9 combines with J gene TRBJ2-1; D tentatively fits TRBD1 or TRBD2 (5 bases each). The CDR3 has 13 residues. The V and J ends lost 1 base and 10 bases respectively, with 11 bases between them. The V gene's germline CDR1 is SEHNR and CDR2 FQNEAQ (reference sequence). The CDR3 sequence: CASSLGWDGEQFF. CDR3 sequence (DNA): TGTGCCAGCAGCTTAGGGTGGGACGGGGAGCAGTTCTTC.

This rearrangement joins TRBV9 to TRBJ2-5; a possible D gene is TRBD2 (6 bases). The CDR3 consists of 14 residues. CDR1 and CDR2 (germline): SGDLS, YYNGEE. V shed 0 bases and J shed 7 bases, with 13 bases lying between them. CDR3 region: CASSVDTNGGTQYF. The CDR3 coding sequence is TGTGCCAGCAGCGTAGACACCAACGGGGGGACCCAGTACTTC.

A single count supports this clone. This chain connects TRBV6-5 to TRBJ2-2, with D unclear. CDR1 is MNHEY, CDR2 SVGAGI, per germline. The CDR3 totals 13 residues. V was pared by 7 bases and J by 8 bases, with 14 bases between. The CDR3 region is CASISRPMGELFF. The DNA for the CDR3 is TGTGCCAGCATTTCAAGACCGATGGGGGAGCTGTTTTTT.

In its sample, this clone was seen once. This chain uses TRBV29-1 with TRBJ1-2; D gene uncertain. Germline V gives CDR1 SQVTM, CDR2 ANQGSEA. The V end lost 7 bases, the J end lost 4 bases, and 10 bases lay between the germline ends. The CDR3 totals 11 residues. CDR3 protein: CSATSTYGYTF. In nucleotides, the CDR3 is TGCAGCGCAACATCTACCTATGGCTACACCTTC.

The chain carries TRBV29-1 and TRBJ2-1, with 9 bases fitting TRBD1. Trimming cost V 5 bases and J 3 bases; bases outside gene matches: 5. Germline V CDR1 and CDR2: SQVTM, ANQGSEA. The CDR3 has 14 residues. CDR3 nucleotides: TGCAGCGTTCATCGGACAGGGGACTACAATGAGCAGTTCTTC. Its translation: CSVHRTGDYNEQFF.

The chain links TRBV7-9 to TRBJ1-5; D gene uncertain. The germline gives CDR1 SEHNR, CDR2 FQNEAQ (reference sequence). The CDR3 spans 14 residues. V dropped 6 bases and J dropped 5 bases, with 14 bases sitting between them. The CDR3 DNA is TGTGCCAGCAGTCACGACTCATTTCATCAGCCCCAGCATTTT. Amino acids: CASSHDSFHQPQHF. Full variable domain (rest looked up from reference TRBV7-9 and TRBJ1-5): DTGVSQNPRHKITKRGQNVTFRCDPISEHNRLYWYRQTLGQGPEFLTYFQNEAQLEKSRLLSDRFSAERPKGSFSTLEIQRTEQGDSAMYLCASSHDSFHQPQHFGDGTRLSIL.

The chain's CDR3 is CASSFTRLGGKTQYF. CDR3 DNA: TGTGCCAGCAGTTTCACAAGATTGGGAGGGAAGACCCAGTACTTC. V and J are TRBV27 and TRBJ2-5; TRBD2 matches at 7 bases. CDR1 and CDR2 from the germline V gene are MNHEY and SMNVEV (reference sequence). Unmatched junction bases numbered 10, after V lost 3 bases and J lost 6 bases. CDR3 length: 15 amino acids.

The chain carries TRBV13 and TRBJ2-7; 11 nucleotides align to TRBD2. Germline V gene data show CDR1 as PRHDT and CDR2 as FYEKMQ (reference sequence). CDR3 length equals 17 residues. J gave up 0 bases and V 6 bases, and 10 bases lay outside the gene matches. DNA for the CDR3: TGTGCCAGCAGTCGTATAGCGGGAGGGTTGAGCTCCTACGAGCAGTACTTC. This gives the protein CASSRIAGGLSSYEQYF.

This clone came up once. The chain links TRBV12-5 to TRBJ2-6; D not resolved. The CDR3 length is 16 residues. Germline CDR1 reads LGHNT; CDR2 reads FRNRAP. V gave up 8 bases and J gave up 2 bases, with 16 bases separating them. CDR3: CASSRIIETGANVLTF. CDR3 in DNA: TGTGCTAGTTCACGAATTATCGAGACTGGGGCCAACGTCCTGACTTTC.